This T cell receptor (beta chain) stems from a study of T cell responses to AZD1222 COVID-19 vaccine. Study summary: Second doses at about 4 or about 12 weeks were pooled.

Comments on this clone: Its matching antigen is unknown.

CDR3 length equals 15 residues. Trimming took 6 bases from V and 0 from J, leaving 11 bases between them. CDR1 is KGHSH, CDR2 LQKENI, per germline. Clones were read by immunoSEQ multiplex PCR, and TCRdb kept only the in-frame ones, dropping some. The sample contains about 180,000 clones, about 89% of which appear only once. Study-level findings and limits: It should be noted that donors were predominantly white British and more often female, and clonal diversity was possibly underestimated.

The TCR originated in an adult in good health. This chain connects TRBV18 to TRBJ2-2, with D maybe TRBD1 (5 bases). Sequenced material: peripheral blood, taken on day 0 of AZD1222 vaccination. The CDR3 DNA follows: TGTGCCAGCTCGTCAGGGAATACGAACACCGGGGAGCTGTTTTTT. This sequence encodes CASSSGNTNTGELFF. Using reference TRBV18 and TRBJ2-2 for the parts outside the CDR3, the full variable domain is NAGVMQNPRHLVRRRGQEARLRCSPMKGHSHVYWYRQLPEEGLKFMVYLQKENIIDESGMPKERFSAEFPKEGPSILRIQQVVRGDSAAYFCASSSGNTNTGELFFGEGSRLTVL.